This T cell receptor (beta chain) emerged from a study of preoperative IRX-2 immunotherapy in early breast cancer. Germline V lookup: CDR1 MNHGY, CDR2 SAAAGT. The CDR3 is 14 amino acids. V gave up 6 bases and J gave up 3 bases, with 14 bases separating them. Using immunoSEQ multiplex PCR, the repertoire was profiled, and TCRdb retains in-frame clones only, with some absent. The profile shows 40,000 to 50,000 clones, approximately 77% of them singletons. Described treatment: preoperative locoregional IRX-2 cytokine immunotherapy. This phase Ib study tested locoregional IRX-2 cytokine immunotherapy given before surgery.

The chain employs TRBV6-8 and TRBJ1-2; possible D gene TRBD1, 5 bases. The sample in question was tumor tissue, obtained after IRX-2 immunotherapy. This receptor was obtained from a human donor with breast cancer. CDR3 in amino acids: CASRPTGRHYGYTF. CDR3 coding DNA: TGTGCCAGCAGGCCAACAGGACGGCACTATGGCTACACCTTC.